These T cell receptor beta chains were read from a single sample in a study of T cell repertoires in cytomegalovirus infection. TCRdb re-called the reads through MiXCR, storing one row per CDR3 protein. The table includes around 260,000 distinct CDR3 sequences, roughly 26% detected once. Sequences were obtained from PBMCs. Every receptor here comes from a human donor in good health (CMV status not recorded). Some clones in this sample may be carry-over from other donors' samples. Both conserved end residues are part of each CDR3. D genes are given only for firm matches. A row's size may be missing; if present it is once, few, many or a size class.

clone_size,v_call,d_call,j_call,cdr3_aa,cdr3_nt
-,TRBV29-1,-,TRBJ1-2,CSVEDWSISGGYTF,TGCAGCGTTGAAGATTGGAGCATTTCGGGGGGCTACACCTTC
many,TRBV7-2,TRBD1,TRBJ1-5,CASSPAGTGGSQPQHF,TGTGCCAGCAGCCCCGCCGGGACAGGGGGAAGCCAGCCCCAGCATTTT
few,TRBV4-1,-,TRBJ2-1,CASSQEGLRNEQFF,TGCGCCAGCAGCCAAGAGGGACTGAGGAATGAGCAGTTCTTC
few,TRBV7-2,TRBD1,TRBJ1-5,CASSLVGQGGGQPQHF,TGTGCCAGCAGCTTAGTGGGACAGGGGGGCGGTCAGCCCCAGCATTTT
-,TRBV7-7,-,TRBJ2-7,CASSARRDSYEQYF,TGTGCTAGCAGCGCAAGGCGGGATTCCTACGAGCAGTACTTC
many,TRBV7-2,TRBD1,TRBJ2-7,CASSLSGQPEGEQYF,TGTGCCAGCAGCTTATCGGGACAGCCAGAAGGCGAGCAGTACTTC
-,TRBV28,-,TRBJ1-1,CASSSHVGGGEAFF,TGTGCCAGCAGTTCCCACGTGGGGGGCGGTGAAGCTTTCTTT
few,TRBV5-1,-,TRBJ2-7,CASSLAAEGYEQYF,TGCGCCAGCAGCTTGGCGGCAGAGGGCTACGAGCAGTACTTC
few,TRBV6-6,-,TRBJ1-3,CASRSTETGNTIYF,TGTGCCAGCAGGTCGACGGAAACTGGAAACACCATATATTTT
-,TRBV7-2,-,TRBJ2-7,CASSPNRPPLGIMTGLEQYF,TGTGCCAGCAGCCCCAACCGCCCCCCCCTGGGAATCATGACGGGACTCGAGCAGTACTTC
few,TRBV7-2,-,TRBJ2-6,CASSHSSGANVLTF,TGTGCCAGCAGCCATAGCTCTGGGGCCAACGTCCTGACTTTC
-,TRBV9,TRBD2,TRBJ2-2,CASSVARTSGGHGELFF,TGTGCCAGCAGCGTAGCCCGGACTAGCGGGGGGCATGGGGAGCTGTTTTTT
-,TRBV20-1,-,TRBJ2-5,CSARDRDETQYF,TGCAGTGCTAGAGATCGAGATGAGACCCAGTACTTC
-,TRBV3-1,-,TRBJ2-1,CASSQRSQWGPSSYNEQFF,TGTGCCAGCAGCCAACGATCCCAATGGGGTCCGAGCTCCTACAATGAGCAGTTCTTC
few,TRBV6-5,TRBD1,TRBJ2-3,CASRATGVGTQYF,TGTGCCAGCAGGGCGACAGGGGTCGGTACGCAGTATTTT
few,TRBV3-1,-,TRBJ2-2,CASSQGGTTGELFF,TGTGCCAGCAGCCAAGGCGGGACGACCGGGGAGCTGTTTTTT
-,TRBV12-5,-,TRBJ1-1,CASGPGSRAEAFF,TGTGCTAGTGGTCCGGGATCAAGGGCTGAAGCTTTCTTT
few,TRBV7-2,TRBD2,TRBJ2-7,CASSLAPRLAGEPYEQYF,TGTGCCAGCAGCTTAGCGCCTCGACTAGCGGGAGAGCCCTACGAGCAGTACTTC
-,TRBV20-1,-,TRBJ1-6,CSAMGSYNSPLHF,TGCAGTGCTATGGGCTCCTATAATTCACCCCTCCACTTT
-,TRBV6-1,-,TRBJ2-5,CASSSVVRETQYF,TGTGCCAGCAGTTCAGTAGTGCGAGAGACCCAGTACTTC
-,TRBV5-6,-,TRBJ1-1,CASSSLQLENTEAFF,TGTGCCAGCAGCTCCTTACAGCTGGAGAACACTGAAGCTTTCTTT